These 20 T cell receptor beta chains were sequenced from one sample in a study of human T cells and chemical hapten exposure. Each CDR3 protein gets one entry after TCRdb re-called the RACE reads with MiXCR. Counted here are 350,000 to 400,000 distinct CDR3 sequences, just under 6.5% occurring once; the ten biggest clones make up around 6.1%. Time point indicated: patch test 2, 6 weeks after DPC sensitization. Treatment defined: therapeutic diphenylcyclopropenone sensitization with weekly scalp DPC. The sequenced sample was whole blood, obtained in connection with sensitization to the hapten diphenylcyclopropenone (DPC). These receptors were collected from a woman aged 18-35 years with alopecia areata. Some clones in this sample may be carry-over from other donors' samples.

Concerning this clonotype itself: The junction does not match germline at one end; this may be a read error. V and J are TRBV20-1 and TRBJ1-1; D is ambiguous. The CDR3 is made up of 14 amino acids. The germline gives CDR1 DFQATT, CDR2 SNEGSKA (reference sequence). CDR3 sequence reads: CSARGRQLNTEAFF. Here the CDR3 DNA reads TGCAGTGCCAGAGGTCGTCAGTTGAACACTGAAGCTTTCTTT.

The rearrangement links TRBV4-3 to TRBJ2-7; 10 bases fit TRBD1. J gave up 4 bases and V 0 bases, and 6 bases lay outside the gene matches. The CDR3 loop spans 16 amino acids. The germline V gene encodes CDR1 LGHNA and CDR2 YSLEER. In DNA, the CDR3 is TGCGCCAGCAGCCAAGAATGGGGGACAGGGGTTTACGAGCAGTACTTC. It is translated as CASSQEWGTGVYEQYF.

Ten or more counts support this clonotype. This chain's CDR3 is CASSQVVGQPQHF. CDR3 bases: TGTGCCAGCAGCCAGGTAGTGGGTCAGCCCCAGCATTTT. The rearrangement joins TRBV3-1 to TRBJ1-5; no reliable D call. V lost 3 bases and J lost 6, with 9 bases in between. Germline CDR1 is LGHDT and CDR2 is YNNKEL (reference sequence). This CDR3 is built from 13 residues.

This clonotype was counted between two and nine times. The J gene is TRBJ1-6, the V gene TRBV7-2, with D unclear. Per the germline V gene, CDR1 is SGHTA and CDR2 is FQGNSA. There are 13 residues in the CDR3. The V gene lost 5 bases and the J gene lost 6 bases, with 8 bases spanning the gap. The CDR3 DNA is TGTGCCAGCAGCCCCTACTCTAATTCACCCCTCCACTTT. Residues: CASSPYSNSPLHF.

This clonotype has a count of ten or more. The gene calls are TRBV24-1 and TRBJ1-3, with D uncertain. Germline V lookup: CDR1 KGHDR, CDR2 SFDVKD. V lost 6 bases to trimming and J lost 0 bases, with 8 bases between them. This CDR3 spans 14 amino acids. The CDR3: CATSSTVSGNTIYF. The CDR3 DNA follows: TGTGCCACCAGTTCTACCGTCTCTGGAAACACCATATATTTT.

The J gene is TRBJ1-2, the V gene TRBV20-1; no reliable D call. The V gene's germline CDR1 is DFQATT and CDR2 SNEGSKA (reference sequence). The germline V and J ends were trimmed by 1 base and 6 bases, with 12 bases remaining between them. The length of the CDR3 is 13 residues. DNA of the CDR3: TGCAGTGCTAGAGTTGCCGAGAAAAATGGCTACACCTTC. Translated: CSARVAEKNGYTF.

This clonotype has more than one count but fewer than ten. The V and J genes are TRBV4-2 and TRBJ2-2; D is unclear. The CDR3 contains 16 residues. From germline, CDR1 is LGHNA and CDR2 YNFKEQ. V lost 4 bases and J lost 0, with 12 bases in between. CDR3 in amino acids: CASSLVTDSNTGELFF. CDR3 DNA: TGTGCCAGCAGCCTCGTAACAGATTCGAACACCGGGGAGCTGTTTTTT.

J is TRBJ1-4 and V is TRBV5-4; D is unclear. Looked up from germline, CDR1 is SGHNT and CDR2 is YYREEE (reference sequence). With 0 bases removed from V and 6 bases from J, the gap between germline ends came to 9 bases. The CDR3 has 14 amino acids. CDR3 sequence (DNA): TGTGCCAGCAGCTTGGCTCGCGCCGATGAAAAACTGTTTTTT. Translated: CASSLARADEKLFF.

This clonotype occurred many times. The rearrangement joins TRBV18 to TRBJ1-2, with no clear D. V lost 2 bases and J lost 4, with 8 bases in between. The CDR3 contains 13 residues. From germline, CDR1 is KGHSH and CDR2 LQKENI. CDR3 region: CASSPGEFYGYTF. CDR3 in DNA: TGTGCCAGCTCACCAGGGGAGTTCTATGGCTACACCTTC.

DNA for the CDR3: TGTGCCAGCAGCTTACCCAGTTCAAATGAAAAACTGTTTTTT. Its protein product is CASSLPSSNEKLFF. The rearrangement links TRBV7-9 to TRBJ1-4; the D is unclear. Trimming removed 2 bases from V and 5 bases from J, with 9 bases in between. This CDR3 region has 14 residues. The germline gives CDR1 SEHNR, CDR2 FQNEAQ (reference sequence).

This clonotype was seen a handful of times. The CDR3 is CASIGRTGSGDTQYF. The CDR3 DNA is TGTGCCAGCATCGGACGGACAGGGTCCGGGGATACGCAGTATTTT. This chain links TRBV7-2 with TRBJ2-3, with 8 nucleotides matching TRBD1. Germline CDR1 and CDR2: SGHTA and FQGNSA. With 7 bases clipped from V and 6 bases from J, the junction kept 12 bases outside the gene matches. This CDR3 contains 15 residues.

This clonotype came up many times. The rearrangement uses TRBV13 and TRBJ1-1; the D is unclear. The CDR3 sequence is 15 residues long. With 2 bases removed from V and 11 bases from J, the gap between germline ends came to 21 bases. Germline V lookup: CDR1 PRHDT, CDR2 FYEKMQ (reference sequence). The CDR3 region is CASSLNPSGGLGAFF. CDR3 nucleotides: TGTGCCAGCAGCTTAAACCCATCAGGCGGGCTGGGGGCTTTCTTT.

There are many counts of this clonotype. The CDR3 nucleotides are TGTGCCAGCAGTTTATTGTTCGGTAATTCACCCCTCCACTTT. It is translated as CASSLLFGNSPLHF. This chain connects TRBV27 to TRBJ1-6; unclear D gene. Per the germline V gene, CDR1 is MNHEY and CDR2 is SMNVEV (reference sequence). This CDR3 contains 14 residues. The V gene lost 1 base and the J gene lost 6 bases, with 7 bases spanning the gap.

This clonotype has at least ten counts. Here the CDR3 DNA reads TGTGCCAGCAGCCCCCGTGAGGGGCAAGGCTACACCTTC. This translates into CASSPREGQGYTF. The chain employs TRBV3-1 and TRBJ1-2, with D possibly TRBD1 on 5 matching bases. Trimming cost V 4 bases and J 8 bases, with 14 bases left between them. Germline V lookup: CDR1 LGHDT, CDR2 YNNKEL (reference sequence). This CDR3 is 13 amino acids long.

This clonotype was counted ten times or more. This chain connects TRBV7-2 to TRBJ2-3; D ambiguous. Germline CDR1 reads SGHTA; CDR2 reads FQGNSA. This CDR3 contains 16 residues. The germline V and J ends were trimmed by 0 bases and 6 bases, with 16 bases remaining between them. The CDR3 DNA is TGTGCCAGCAGCTTAGCCCTATCGTGGGCAAGGGATACGCAGTATTTT. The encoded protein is CASSLALSWARDTQYF.

The CDR3 coding sequence is TGTGCCAGCAGCTTAGGGGTAGACAGGTTTGGATACGAGCAGTACTTC. This sequence encodes CASSLGVDRFGYEQYF. This rearrangement joins TRBV7-9 to TRBJ2-7; D possibly corresponds to TRBD1 (6 bases). Trimming took 1 base from V and 4 from J, leaving 17 bases between them. The CDR3 extends over 16 amino acids. Germline loops: CDR1 SEHNR, CDR2 FQNEAQ (reference sequence).

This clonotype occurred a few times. DNA of the CDR3: TGCAGTGCTCCACGGATGAGGACAGATACGCAGTATTTT. It specifies CSAPRMRTDTQYF. This chain connects TRBV20-1 to TRBJ2-3; D is undetermined. Germline V gives CDR1 DFQATT, CDR2 SNEGSKA (reference sequence). This CDR3 region has 13 residues. Deletions cut 5 bases from V and 3 bases from J, with 12 bases between.

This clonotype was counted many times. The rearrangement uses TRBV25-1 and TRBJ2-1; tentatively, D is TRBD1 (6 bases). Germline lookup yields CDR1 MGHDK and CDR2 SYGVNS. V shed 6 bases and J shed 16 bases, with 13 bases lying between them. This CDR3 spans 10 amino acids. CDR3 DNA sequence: TGTGCCAGCAGGCTGGGGGCCTTATTCTTC. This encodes CASRLGALFF.

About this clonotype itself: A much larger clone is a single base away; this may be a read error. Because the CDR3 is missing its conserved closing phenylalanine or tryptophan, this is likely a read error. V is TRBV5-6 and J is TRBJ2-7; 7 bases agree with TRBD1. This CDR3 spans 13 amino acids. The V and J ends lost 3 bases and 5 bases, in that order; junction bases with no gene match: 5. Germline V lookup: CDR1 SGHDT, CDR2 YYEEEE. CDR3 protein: CASSSTGPDEQYL. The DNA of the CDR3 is TGTGCCAGCAGCTCGACAGGGCCGGACGAGCAGTACCTC.

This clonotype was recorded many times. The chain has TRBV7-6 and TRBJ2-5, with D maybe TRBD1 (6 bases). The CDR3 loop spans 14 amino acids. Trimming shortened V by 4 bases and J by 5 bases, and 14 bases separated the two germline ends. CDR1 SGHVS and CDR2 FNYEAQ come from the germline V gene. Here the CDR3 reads CASSSLTRGETQYF. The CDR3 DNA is TGTGCCAGCAGCTCCCTTACTAGGGGGGAGACCCAGTACTTC.